A selection of T cell receptor beta chains follows, all from one sample in a study of technical replicates of blood from several donors. Clones were read by immunoSEQ multiplex PCR, and TCRdb kept only the in-frame ones, dropping some. The table shows some 77,000 clones, with more than 85% occurring only once. Sequences were obtained from T cells isolated from PBMCs. Receptors originate from a human donor in good health. The CDR3 runs from the conserved cysteine through the conserved F or W. Each record gives: V gene, J gene, clone size, D gene, CDR3 DNA, CDR3 protein. A D gene is named only where the DNA matches it firmly. A row's size may be missing; if present it is once, few, many or a size class.

v_call: TRBV9
j_call: TRBJ2-1
clone_size: once
d_call: .
cdr3_nt: TGTGCCAGCAGCGTAGACAGGAGTGAGCAGTTCTTC
cdr3_aa: CASSVDRSEQFF

v_call: TRBV9
j_call: TRBJ2-3
clone_size: once
d_call: .
cdr3_nt: TGTGCCAGCAGCGTACCCCCTCTGGATACGCAGTATTTT
cdr3_aa: CASSVPPLDTQYF

v_call: TRBV14
j_call: TRBJ2-7
clone_size: .
d_call: TRBD2
cdr3_nt: TGTGCCAGCAGCCCCCGAAAGACTAGCGGGATAGCCTACGAGCAGTACTTC
cdr3_aa: CASSPRKTSGIAYEQYF

v_call: TRBV28
j_call: TRBJ1-5
clone_size: .
d_call: TRBD1
cdr3_nt: TGTGCCAGCAGGCCGGCCGACAGGGACAATCAGCCCCAGCATTTT
cdr3_aa: CASRPADRDNQPQHF

v_call: TRBV5-1
j_call: TRBJ2-6
clone_size: .
d_call: .
cdr3_nt: TGCGCCAGCAGCTGGCCCGTTACGAAAGGGGCTTTCTCTGGGGCCAACGTCCTGACTTTC
cdr3_aa: CASSWPVTKGAFSGANVLTF

v_call: TRBV10-3
j_call: TRBJ2-3
clone_size: .
d_call: TRBD2
cdr3_nt: TGTGCCATCAGTGACCAGCGGGAGTTAGATACGCAGTATTTT
cdr3_aa: CAISDQRELDTQYF

v_call: TRBV19
j_call: TRBJ2-7
clone_size: .
d_call: .
cdr3_nt: TGTGCCAGTAGCCTAGGAGGGGAAGAGCAGTACTTC
cdr3_aa: CASSLGGEEQYF

v_call: TRBV28
j_call: TRBJ2-7
clone_size: .
d_call: TRBD2
cdr3_nt: TGTGCCAGCAGTTTTCTTTCGGGACTATCTAAATACGAGCAGTACTTC
cdr3_aa: CASSFLSGLSKYEQYF

v_call: TRBV28
j_call: TRBJ2-7
clone_size: .
d_call: TRBD1
cdr3_nt: TGTGCCAGCAGTTCCTACTTCCTCGACAGGGTCCACGAGCAGTACTTC
cdr3_aa: CASSSYFLDRVHEQYF

v_call: TRBV27
j_call: TRBJ2-7
clone_size: .
d_call: TRBD1
cdr3_nt: TGTGCCAGCAGTCGGACAGGGGCCATATACTACGAGCAGTACTTC
cdr3_aa: CASSRTGAIYYEQYF

v_call: TRBV7-2
j_call: TRBJ1-3
clone_size: .
d_call: TRBD1
cdr3_nt: TGTGCCAGCAGCATTAACCGGGACAGGGGTCACACCATATATTTT
cdr3_aa: CASSINRDRGHTIYF

v_call: TRBV7-8
j_call: TRBJ2-1
clone_size: .
d_call: .
cdr3_nt: TGTGCCAGCAGCCCAATACTAGCACCCGAGCAGTTCTTC
cdr3_aa: CASSPILAPEQFF

v_call: TRBV18
j_call: TRBJ2-2
clone_size: .
d_call: TRBD2
cdr3_nt: TGTGCCAGCTCAACGGAACTAGCGGGGAGCACCGGGGAGCTGTTTTTT
cdr3_aa: CASSTELAGSTGELFF

v_call: TRBV6-4
j_call: TRBJ1-2
clone_size: .
d_call: .
cdr3_nt: TGTGCCAGCAGTGACTCAGGGGGTCCGGGCTATGGCTACACCTTC
cdr3_aa: CASSDSGGPGYGYTF

v_call: TRBV7-8
j_call: TRBJ2-4
clone_size: .
d_call: .
cdr3_nt: TGTGCCAGCAGCTTAGGTCACGCGTTAGCCAAAAACATTCAGTACTTC
cdr3_aa: CASSLGHALAKNIQYF

v_call: TRBV19
j_call: TRBJ2-7
clone_size: .
d_call: .
cdr3_nt: TGTGCCAGTAGTCTATCCTCCTTGGGCGACGAGCAGTACTTC
cdr3_aa: CASSLSSLGDEQYF

v_call: TRBV30
j_call: TRBJ2-2
clone_size: .
d_call: TRBD2
cdr3_nt: TGTGCCTGGAGAGGACTAGCGGGAGGAATCGGGGAGCTGTTTTTT
cdr3_aa: CAWRGLAGGIGELFF